This T cell receptor (beta chain) was sequenced during a study of blood T cell repertoires in COVID-19. Looking at the study overall: T cells, B-cell-depleted T cells, or PBMCs provided the cDNA or gDNA that served as material.

Enrolled through a virtual design, the participants were between roughly 18 and 95 years of age and came from some 26 US areas. All exposed participants met a person with COVID-19 within 2 weeks before entering the study. Authors' data handling: From reference gene primer amplification, estimates of nucleated cell counts were derived. The method was immunoSEQ multiplex PCR; TCRdb's version includes in-frame clones alone and lacks a portion of them. That table is the source of V, J and clone size, and D and trimming were worked out from the DNA. The sample lists around 220,000 clones, nearly 90% occurring once. The CDR3 has 15 residues. J lost 4 bases, V lost 2 bases, and 3 bases had no gene match. Germline V gene data show CDR1 as MNHNS and CDR2 as SASEGT.

The chain links TRBV6-1 to TRBJ2-2; 8 bases match TRBD1. The sequencing sample was made of PBMCs or T cells enriched from blood (not recorded which). This receptor was identified in a man aged 25-40 years who had been exposed to COVID-19. CDR3 loop: CASSELGQGTGELFF. The CDR3 nucleotides read TGTGCCAGCAGTGAATTAGGACAGGGCACCGGGGAGCTGTTTTTT.